This T cell receptor beta chain came from a study of blood T cell repertoires in COVID-19. Assay: immunoSEQ multiplex PCR; the TCRdb copy retains only in-frame clones and omits some. Of under 250,000 clones in the sample, about four fifths were seen once. The CDR3 is 18 amino acids. From germline, CDR1 is SEHNR and CDR2 FQNEAQ (reference sequence). Trimming took 2 bases from V and 7 from J; bases not matched to a gene: 14. In this sample, this clone turned up a few times. This receptor was obtained from a woman aged 70-85 years with acute or convalescent COVID-19. The specimen was peripheral blood. The rearrangement links TRBV7-9 to TRBJ2-2, with 9 bases fitting TRBD1. The chain's CDR3 is CASSLTFAGQGRIGELFF. CDR3 coding DNA: TGTGCCAGCAGCTTAACGTTTGCGGGACAGGGAAGGATCGGGGAGCTGTTTTTT. The full variable domain, with the rest looked up from reference TRBV7-9 and TRBJ2-2, is DTGVSQNPRHKITKRGQNVTFRCDPISEHNRLYWYRQTLGQGPEFLTYFQNEAQLEKSRLLSDRFSAERPKGSFSTLEIQRTEQGDSAMYLCASSLTFAGQGRIGELFFGEGSRLTVL.